Following are 7 T cell receptor beta chains from one sample sequenced in a study of blood T cell repertoires in COVID-19. Generated by immunoSEQ multiplex PCR, the TCRdb table keeps only in-frame clones and is missing some. The data hold roughly 70,000 clones, with roughly 84% observed a single time. Source material: peripheral blood. All receptors come from a human donor in a cohort sampled during active COVID-19.

The chain employs TRBV5-6 and TRBJ2-6; 7 bases map to TRBD1. Germline-derived CDR1 and CDR2 are SGHDT and YYEEEE. This CDR3 spans 16 amino acids. The V gene end was trimmed by 3 bases and the J gene end by 0 bases; junction bases not matched to a gene: 3. CDR3 bases: TGTGCCAGCAGCTGGGGACAGCTCTCTGGGGCCAACGTCCTGACTTTC. Encoded protein: CASSWGQLSGANVLTF.

V and J are TRBV12-3 or TRBV12-4 and TRBJ1-1, with 9 bases aligning to TRBD1. The length of the CDR3 is 13 residues. The ends lost 7 bases at V and 6 bases at J; junction bases unmatched: 6. CDR3 loop: CASTPGQGSEAFF. The DNA of the CDR3 is TGTGCCAGCACCCCGGGACAGGGCTCTGAAGCTTTCTTT.

The chain has TRBV4-2 and TRBJ2-5; 8 nucleotides match TRBD2. Germline CDR1 reads LGHNA; CDR2 reads YNFKEQ. The trim removed 1 base at V and 5 bases at J, leaving 9 bases unmatched. The CDR3 contains 16 residues. CDR3 nucleotide sequence: TGTGCCAGCAGCCAAGCCGGGGCGGGGGGCCGGGAGACCCAGTACTTC. Translation: CASSQAGAGGRETQYF.

This clone came up once. The chain employs TRBV29-1 and TRBJ1-1; tentative D call: TRBD1 (6 bases). The germline V gene encodes CDR1 SQVTM and CDR2 ANQGSEA. The CDR3 runs 15 residues. Trimming left V 7 bases short and J 2 bases short, with 20 bases between. The CDR3 coding sequence is TGCAGCGCCGAGGGGGAGTTGGGGCTAAACACTGAAGCTTTCTTT. Translating gives CSAEGELGLNTEAFF.

This clone was counted between two and nine times. V usage is TRBV2 and J usage is TRBJ1-6, with D uncertain. The CDR3 extends over 13 amino acids. CDR1 and CDR2 from the germline V gene are SNHLY and FYNNEI. V gave up 6 bases and J gave up 10 bases, with 13 bases separating them. CDR3 protein: CASRNNQQSPLHF. CDR3 sequence (DNA): TGTGCCAGCAGGAACAACCAACAGTCACCCCTCCACTTT.

This clone was detected a few times. This chain uses TRBV28 with TRBJ1-2, with D perhaps TRBD1 (5 bases). V lost 5 bases to trimming and J lost 11 bases, with 21 bases between them. CDR1 is MDHEN, CDR2 SYDVKM, per germline. The CDR3 length is 14 residues. The chain's CDR3 is CASSAGGQGPKYTF. The CDR3 DNA sequence: TGTGCCAGCAGTGCTGGAGGGCAGGGCCCAAAGTACACCTTC.

This clone was seen a few times. The V gene is TRBV25-1, the J gene TRBJ2-5; 12 bases line up with TRBD1. Germline CDR1 reads MGHDK; CDR2 reads SYGVNS. This CDR3 comprises 15 residues. V lost 6 bases, J lost 4 bases, and 6 bases stayed unmatched. In DNA form, the CDR3 reads TGTGCCAGCAGCACCGGGACAGGGGGCGCAGAGACCCAGTACTTC. Protein sequence: CASSTGTGGAETQYF.